Below, 28 T cell receptor beta chains from the same sample are listed, as sequenced in a study of type 1 regulatory T cells. TCRdb re-called the reads through MiXCR, storing one row per CDR3 protein. The data show about 68,000 distinct CDR3 sequences, about 62% seen once. Antigen specificity for these receptors is unknown. Sequencing was done on a sample of cultured T cells, either the whole culture or a sorted T cell fraction (not recorded which). Subset meaning: Tr1-enriched cell product generated in vitro against host alloantigens. All receptors derive from a human donor in good health.

About this clonotype: Possible read error: a much larger clone is one base away. This chain connects TRBV2 to TRBJ2-4; D is perhaps TRBD1 (5 bases). V shed 9 bases and J shed 8 bases, with 11 bases lying between them. CDR3 length: 11 residues. Germline CDR1 is SNHLY and CDR2 is FYNNEI. CDR3 sequence (DNA): TGTGCCAGAGGGGCAGGATACATTCAGTACTTC. Translating it yields CARGAGYIQYF.

V usage is TRBV6-1 and J usage is TRBJ1-6; D is perhaps TRBD1 (6 bases). Trimming pared 8 bases from V and 9 bases from J, leaving 17 bases between. CDR1 is MNHNS, CDR2 SASEGT, per germline. There are 14 residues in the CDR3. The CDR3 DNA is TGTGCCAGCGCCGAGGAGTACAGGGCTTCACCCCTCCACTTT. Encoded protein: CASAEEYRASPLHF.

The chain is built from TRBV5-1 and TRBJ2-3, with D perhaps matching TRBD1 (6 bases). CDR3 length: 16 residues. V lost 4 bases to trimming and J lost 1 base, with 16 bases between them. The germline gives CDR1 SGHRS, CDR2 YFSETQ. CDR3 region: CASSPIQGVGTDTQYF. DNA for the CDR3: TGCGCCAGCAGCCCTATACAGGGAGTTGGCACAGATACGCAGTATTTT.

This clonotype was seen only once. The chain is built from TRBV4-2 and TRBJ2-7; D not resolved. V was clipped by 1 base and J by 6 bases, with 10 bases between them. The V gene's germline CDR1 is LGHNA and CDR2 YNFKEQ. The CDR3 loop spans 13 amino acids. CDR3 nucleotide sequence: TGTGCCAGCAGCCAAGTTAACAGAGGCGAGCAGTACTTC. This translates into CASSQVNRGEQYF.

This clonotype occurred a few times. The chain recombines TRBV9 with TRBJ2-6; no reliable D call. Germline V gene data show CDR1 as SGDLS and CDR2 as YYNGEE. The CDR3 loop spans 18 amino acids. Trimming cost V 2 bases and J 0 bases, with 15 bases left between them. CDR3: CASSVDRATNSGANVLTF. The CDR3 DNA sequence: TGTGCCAGCAGCGTGGATAGAGCCACAAACTCTGGGGCCAACGTCCTGACTTTC.

The gene calls are TRBV14 and TRBJ1-6; D not resolved. CDR1 is SGHDN, CDR2 FVKESK, per germline. The CDR3 length is 14 residues. Trimming cost V 4 bases and J 8 bases, with 12 bases left between them. For the CDR3, the DNA is TGTGCCAGCAGCCCGCGTTTCGGGGATTCACCCCTCCACTTT. Protein product: CASSPRFGDSPLHF.

With regard to this clonotype: At one end the junction does not follow the germline gene, possibly because of a read error. The gene calls are TRBV7-8 and TRBJ2-1; D possibly corresponds to TRBD2 (5 bases). Germline V CDR1 and CDR2: SGHVS, FQNEAQ. The CDR3 covers 13 residues. In DNA, the CDR3 is TGTGCGAGCACCCCCACGGGGTCCAATGAGCAGTTCTTC. Translating it yields CASTPTGSNEQFF.

The chain has TRBV6-2 or TRBV6-3 and TRBJ2-1; the match to TRBD2 covers 9 bases. The trim removed 4 bases at V and 1 base at J, leaving 11 bases unmatched. Per the germline V gene, CDR1 is MNHEY and CDR2 is SVGEGT. The CDR3 is 18 residues long. Written as DNA, the CDR3 is TGTGCCAGCAGTTCTGCTGGGAGCGGGAGGTCGTCCTACAATGAGCAGTTCTTC. Translated: CASSSAGSGRSSYNEQFF.

This clonotype came up once. The chain is built from TRBV7-2 and TRBJ2-2, with 12 bases aligning to TRBD2. Germline V lookup: CDR1 SGHTA, CDR2 FQGNSA. Trimming at V came to 5 bases and at J to 8 bases, leaving 9 bases not matched to a gene. CDR3 size: 16 residues. CDR3 coding DNA: TGTGCCAGCAGCCCCGCCGGACTAGCGGGGCGGGGGGAGCTGTTTTTT. Its protein product is CASSPAGLAGRGELFF.

The CDR3 region has the DNA TGTGCCAGCAGACCCACCGGGTTCGGGAGCGGGCACAATGAGCAGTTCTTC. Its translation is CASRPTGFGSGHNEQFF. J is TRBJ2-1 and V is TRBV3-1; D may be TRBD2 (6 bases). V was pared by 6 bases and J by 5 bases, with 23 bases between. This CDR3 is built from 17 residues. Per the germline V gene, CDR1 is LGHDT and CDR2 is YNNKEL (reference sequence).

Notes on this clonotype: A junction boundary mismatches the germline segment, possibly from a read error. This chain connects TRBV11-3 to TRBJ2-2; D possibly uses TRBD1 or TRBD2 (6 bases each). This CDR3 is built from 15 residues. Germline V lookup: CDR1 SGHNT, CDR2 YENEEA. The CDR3 is CASSLDRGRTGELFF. The CDR3 nucleotides read TGTGCCAGTAGCTTAGACCGGGGGCGAACCGGGGAGCTGTTTTTT.

V is TRBV20-1 and J is TRBJ2-1; the match to TRBD1 covers 8 bases. Germline-derived CDR1 and CDR2 are DFQATT and SNEGSKA (reference sequence). J lost 8 bases, V lost 0 bases, and 12 bases had no gene match. The CDR3 runs 16 residues. CDR3 nucleotides: TGCAGTGCTAGAGATTCGGGGTCAGGGGGCATGGATGAGCAGTTCTTC. Translating it yields CSARDSGSGGMDEQFF.

This clonotype was seen a handful of times. This sequence joins TRBV20-1 and TRBJ2-1; 10 bases agree with TRBD2. The CDR3 loop spans 14 amino acids. Trimming took 4 bases from V and 7 from J; bases not matched to a gene: 7. Germline CDR1 and CDR2: DFQATT and SNEGSKA (reference sequence). The CDR3 reads CSAIRASGSNEQFF. CDR3 sequence (DNA): TGCAGTGCTATTCGGGCTAGCGGGAGTAATGAGCAGTTCTTC.

This clonotype showed up just a few times. The gene calls are TRBV3-1 and TRBJ2-1; D possibly corresponds to TRBD2 (5 bases). The CDR3 length is 15 residues. Germline V gene lookup returns CDR1 LGHDT and CDR2 YNNKEL (reference sequence). V lost 1 base and J 7 bases, leaving 14 bases between the germline ends. This chain's CDR3 is CASSQVSERGNEQFF. In nucleotides, the CDR3 is TGTGCCAGCAGCCAAGTTAGCGAACGGGGTAATGAGCAGTTCTTC.

This chain joins TRBV5-7 and TRBJ2-7; D possibly matches TRBD1 or TRBD2 (6 bases each). TRBV5-7 is an ORF, and what it does is uncertain. CDR3 length: 16 residues. V lost 1 base, J lost 3 bases, and 17 bases lay in between. In nucleotides, the CDR3 is TGTGCCAGCAGCTTGCGGGGGCTTCGGCACGACTACGAGCAGTACTTC. This sequence encodes CASSLRGLRHDYEQYF.

CDR3: CSVEKDRVTEAFF. The DNA of the CDR3 is TGCAGCGTTGAAAAGGACAGGGTGACTGAAGCTTTCTTT. The rearrangement joins TRBV29-1 to TRBJ1-1, with TRBD1 identical over 8 bases. The CDR3 consists of 13 residues. Germline V gives CDR1 SQVTM, CDR2 ANQGSEA. V shed 2 bases and J 5 bases; nucleotides not matched to a gene: 4.

In DNA, the CDR3 is TGCAGTGCTAGACCTCAGACTAGCGGTACCCAGTACTTC. The encoded protein is CSARPQTSGTQYF. V and J are TRBV20-1 and TRBJ2-5; 9 bases match TRBD2. CDR1 is DFQATT and CDR2 is SNEGSKA in the germline V gene (reference sequence). V trimming: 2 bases; J trimming: 8 bases; junction bases outside the gene matches: 6. The CDR3 is 13 amino acids.

The chain couples TRBV14 to TRBJ2-7; 7 bases are shared with TRBD1. The junction had 5 bases not matched to a gene; V was cut back by 0 bases and J by 3 bases. The CDR3 has 15 amino acids. CDR1 is SGHDN, CDR2 FVKESK, per germline. The CDR3 loop reads CASSQEGTVNYEQYF. The CDR3 DNA reads as TGTGCCAGCAGCCAAGAAGGGACAGTAAACTACGAGCAGTACTTC.

The V and J genes are TRBV18 and TRBJ1-4; TRBD1 matches at 7 bases. The CDR3 extends over 17 amino acids. After removal of 1 base from V and 1 base from J, the junction contained 6 bases not matched to a gene. Germline V gives CDR1 KGHSH, CDR2 LQKENI. The CDR3 spells CASSPRGGQKTNEKLFF. Here the CDR3 DNA reads TGTGCCAGCTCACCACGAGGGGGCCAAAAAACTAATGAAAAACTGTTTTTT.

In its sample, this clonotype was seen once. The chain employs TRBV15 and TRBJ2-1; either TRBD1 or TRBD2 may supply D (6 bases each). Trimming removed 0 bases from V and 6 bases from J, with 18 bases in between. Germline V CDR1 and CDR2: LNHNV, YYDKDF (reference sequence). The CDR3 is 17 residues long. The CDR3 nucleotides read TGTGCCACCAGCAGAGAACAGGGAACTAGCTATGGCAATGAGCAGTTCTTC. Amino acid sequence: CATSREQGTSYGNEQFF.

The chain couples TRBV4-2 to TRBJ2-2, with a weak D call TRBD2 (6 bases). With 0 bases removed from V and 0 bases from J, the gap between germline ends came to 14 bases. The CDR3 contains 18 residues. Germline values: CDR1 LGHNA, CDR2 YNFKEQ. In DNA form, the CDR3 reads TGTGCCAGCAGCCAAGATGGGCGGACGGGAGCGAACACCGGGGAGCTGTTTTTT. Encoded protein: CASSQDGRTGANTGELFF.

The chain carries TRBV6-1 and TRBJ2-2; D possibly matches TRBD1 or TRBD2 (5 bases each). Looked up from germline, CDR1 is MNHNS and CDR2 is SASEGT. Trimming removed 4 bases at V and 2 bases at J, with 11 bases between. The CDR3 is made up of 15 amino acids. The CDR3 DNA follows: TGTGCCAGCAGTGCCCGGGACCTAAACACCGGGGAGCTGTTTTTT. This gives the protein CASSARDLNTGELFF.

Points on this clonotype: Mismatch with germline at one junction end may stem from a read error. The rearrangement links TRBV2 to TRBJ2-5; no reliable D call. Germline assignment: CDR1 SNHLY and CDR2 FYNNEI. The CDR3 spans 13 residues. CDR3 DNA: TGCGCCAGCAGTGAAGAACGAGCCGAGACCCAGTACTTC. This codes for CASSEERAETQYF.

The chain joins TRBV20-1 to TRBJ2-3; 11 bases align to TRBD2. The J segment lost 4 bases and the V segment lost 6 bases, leaving 12 bases of the junction unmatched. This CDR3 contains 16 residues. In germline, CDR1 is DFQATT, CDR2 SNEGSKA (reference sequence). The CDR3 DNA reads TGCAGTGCCACCCCGATACTAGCGGGAGTTTCAGATACGCAGTATTTT. Residues: CSATPILAGVSDTQYF.

The rearrangement uses TRBV24-1 and TRBJ2-1, with 10 bases matching TRBD2. The trim removed 2 bases at V and 4 bases at J, leaving 7 bases unmatched. Looked up from germline, CDR1 is KGHDR and CDR2 is SFDVKD. This CDR3 spans 17 amino acids. CDR3 DNA: TGTGCCACCAGTGATTCGTTAACTAGCGGGATTTACAATGAGCAGTTCTTC. This gives the protein CATSDSLTSGIYNEQFF.

The CDR3 DNA reads TGTGCCAGCAGTATAGGACTAGACCTCTACGAGCAGTACTTC. Encoded protein: CASSIGLDLYEQYF. The genes are TRBV13 and TRBJ2-7, with 7 bases matching TRBD2. The germline gives CDR1 PRHDT, CDR2 FYEKMQ (reference sequence). The CDR3 spans 14 residues. Losses at the gene ends were 6 bases for V and 3 bases for J; bases not matched to a gene: 8.

The chain uses TRBV28 and TRBJ2-1, with a possible D match to TRBD2 (6 bases). The end of the DNA is better explained by TRBJ2-7, so the J call may be wrong. The CDR3 loop spans 14 amino acids. Germline loops: CDR1 MDHEN, CDR2 SYDVKM. For the CDR3, the DNA is TGTGCCAGCAGTTTAAGCAGTCCAGCGGGCGAGCAGTACTTC. Its protein is CASSLSSPAGEQYF.

The sample holds one count of this clonotype. The chain employs TRBV20-1 and TRBJ1-2, with D tentatively TRBD1 (5 bases). The CDR3 sequence is 12 residues long. Trimming left V 5 bases short and J 6 bases short, with 13 bases between. CDR1 is DFQATT and CDR2 is SNEGSKA in the germline V gene (reference sequence). This chain's CDR3 is CSAYAGADGYTF. DNA for the CDR3: TGCAGTGCTTATGCCGGGGCCGATGGCTACACCTTC.